These 6 T cell receptor beta chains share one sample of origin, sequenced in a study of tumor-infiltrating lymphocytes in primary liver carcinoma. A primer in the constant region served to generate TCR beta cDNA from around 500 ng of total RNA. Slightly modified ARM-PCR with three nested multiplex PCR rounds yielded TCR beta libraries. Each of the first two PCR rounds ran approximately 11 cycles with TRBV1-TRBV30 forward and C-beta reverse primers. TCRdb redid the calling of the multiplex PCR reads with MiXCR, one entry per CDR3 protein. Found here are about 190,000 distinct CDR3 sequences, about 85% of them singletons; the top ten hold 15% to 20%. The source material, about 18-31 mg of unsorted bulk tissue, was used to co-extract RNA and DNA. The material sequenced was tumor tissue from primary liver carcinoma. These receptors were obtained from a man aged 40-49 years with primary liver carcinoma and hepatitis B virus infection.

As concerns this clonotype: One end of the junction fails to match germline, which may point to a read error. This chain uses TRBV6-1 with TRBJ2-7; perhaps D is TRBD1 or TRBD2 (5 bases each). The CDR3 consists of 15 residues. Germline-derived CDR1 and CDR2 are MNHNS and SASEGT. This CDR3 is CASRRLGRDHYEQYF. In nucleotides, the CDR3 is TGTGCTAGCAGGCGCCTAGGAAGGGACCACTACGAGCAGTACTTC.

For this clonotype: The junction and the germline gene differ at one end; a read error may be behind it. The chain recombines TRBV30 with TRBJ2-1; the D is unclear. The CDR3 sequence is 11 residues long. Per the germline V gene, CDR1 is GTSNPN and CDR2 is SVGIG (reference sequence). The CDR3 spells CAWVEYNEHFF. CDR3 sequence (DNA): TGTGCCTGGGTAGAATACAATGAGCACTTCTTC.

With regard to this clonotype: Sequence at one end of the junction differs from germline and may be a read error. The chain uses TRBV12-3 or TRBV12-4 and TRBJ1-1; D may be TRBD1 (5 bases). The CDR3 totals 14 residues. The CDR3 sequence is CASSLGLMDTEAFF. The CDR3 DNA reads TGTGCCAGTAGTTTGGGGCTGATGGACACTGAAGCTTTCTTT.

The chain links TRBV29-1 to TRBJ1-2, with a tentative D call TRBD1 (5 bases). The CDR3 spans 18 residues. Per germline, CDR1 SQVTM and CDR2 ANQGSEA. V was trimmed by 3 bases and J by 0 bases, leaving 23 bases between them. DNA for the CDR3: TGCAGCGTTGAGGCACCAACAGGAACTCAATTGCCTAACTATGGCTACACCTTC. Encoded protein: CSVEAPTGTQLPNYGYTF.

Comments on this clonotype: A single base separates this from a much larger clone, so it may be a read error. The rearrangement links TRBV28 to TRBJ2-1, with D possibly being TRBD2 (6 bases). Trimming took off 2 bases at V and 8 bases at J, with 10 bases between the two ends. Germline CDR1 reads MDHEN; CDR2 reads SYDVKM. This CDR3 comprises 13 residues. The CDR3 region has the DNA TGTGCCAGCAGTTTAGGGACTTTCTATGAGCAGTTCTTC. It codes for CASSLGTFYEQFF.

About this clonotype: One end of the junction fails to match germline, which may point to a read error. The gene calls are TRBV6-6 and TRBJ2-5, with 7 positions matching TRBD1. The germline gives CDR1 MNHNY, CDR2 SVGAGI (reference sequence). The CDR3 length is 15 residues. The CDR3 sequence: CANSYSGTVKETRYF. CDR3 bases: TGTGCCAACAGTTACTCGGGGACAGTCAAAGAGACCCGGTATTTC.